This T cell receptor beta chain was profiled in a study of cytomegalovirus exposure and HLA in healthy donors. Study-wide background: The same platform was used for the 130 or so validation repertoires as for the roughly 660 first-cohort repertoires, as reported in a later analysis. Study-wide results and caveats: In vitro experiments confirmed that three CMV-associated chains were specific for CMV antigens.

With 0 bases clipped from V and 1 base from J, the junction kept 6 bases outside the gene matches. The germline V gene encodes CDR1 LGHNA and CDR2 YNFKEQ. This CDR3 comprises 18 residues. The protocol was immunoSEQ multiplex PCR, while the TCRdb copy is restricted to in-frame clones and leaves out a portion. The sample lists some 59,000 clones; approximately 89% were seen once. With respect to this clone: The antigen remains unidentified.

Material for sequencing was PBMCs. This TCR was sampled from a woman younger than 35 in good health and CMV-seropositive. The chain employs TRBV4-2 and TRBJ2-1, with 10 bases aligning to TRBD2. The CDR3, as DNA: TGTGCCAGCAGCCAAGAGTCCTCGACTAGCGGGTCCTACAATGAGCAGTTCTTC. Residues: CASSQESSTSGSYNEQFF.